What follows are 27 T cell receptor beta chains derived from one specimen sequenced in a study of Ad26.COV2.S vaccination and SARS-CoV-2 variants. Here immunoSEQ multiplex PCR was the method, and the copy in TCRdb shows in-frame clones only, minus some. The sample records roughly 700,000 clones, about 90% being singletons. The treatment is: about 20 received Ad26.COV2.S at low or high dose, single or two shots; roughly five received placebo; per-sample allocation not given. Samples came from day 63 after the first vaccine or placebo injection. The sequencing here drew on peripheral blood, taken in a trial of Ad26.COV2.S vaccine versus placebo. These receptors were collected from a person between 18 and 65 years old who received the Ad26.COV2.S COVID-19 vaccine or a placebo.

The V and J genes are TRBV30 and TRBJ1-3; a weak D match, TRBD1 (5 bases). V lost 0 bases and J 2 bases, leaving 11 bases between the germline ends. The length of the CDR3 is 15 residues. Looked up from germline, CDR1 is GTSNPN and CDR2 is SVGIG (reference sequence). The CDR3 region is CAWSVRGEAGNTIYF. The CDR3 DNA reads TGTGCCTGGAGTGTCCGGGGGGAAGCTGGAAACACCATATATTTT.

The V and J genes are TRBV3-1 (or the pseudogene TRBV3-2) and TRBJ1-6; D is unresolved. The germline CDR1 and CDR2 sequences are LGHDT and YNNKEL (reference sequence). V was cut by 1 base and J by 11 bases, with 9 bases left in between. There are 13 residues in the CDR3. In DNA, the CDR3 is TGTGCCAGCAGCCAAGCGGAGGTTGCACCCCTCCACTTT. Amino acid sequence: CASSQAEVAPLHF.

The chain uses TRBV5-1 and TRBJ2-1; TRBD2 is a possible D gene (6 bases). V lost 3 bases and J lost 0, with 10 bases in between. The length of the CDR3 is 15 residues. Germline V CDR1 and CDR2: SGHRS, YFSETQ. CDR3 in DNA: TGCGCCAGCAGCTCAGCGGGCAGCTCCTACAATGAGCAGTTCTTC. Its protein is CASSSAGSSYNEQFF.

This chain connects TRBV3-1 (or the pseudogene TRBV3-2) to TRBJ2-2, with D maybe TRBD1 (6 bases). V lost 5 bases to trimming and J lost 0 bases, with 13 bases between them. The CDR3 covers 16 residues. CDR1 is LGHDT, CDR2 YNNKEL, per germline (reference sequence). The CDR3 DNA follows: TGTGCCAGCAGCTCCCGACAGGCCGCGAACACCGGGGAGCTGTTTTTT. Amino acid sequence: CASSSRQAANTGELFF.

The chain is built from TRBV9 and TRBJ1-1; the D is unclear. Germline V gene lookup returns CDR1 SGDLS and CDR2 YYNGEE. This CDR3 has 12 residues. V was clipped by 1 base and J by 1 base, with 2 bases between them. CDR3 loop: CASSVSNTEAFF. In nucleotides, the CDR3 is TGTGCCAGCAGCGTATCGAACACTGAAGCTTTCTTT.

The chain combines TRBV2 with TRBJ1-2; TRBD1 matches at 10 bases. There are 14 residues in the CDR3. Germline V gives CDR1 SNHLY, CDR2 FYNNEI. V was clipped by 5 bases and J by 4 bases; unmatched bases: 4. The CDR3 bases are TGTGCCAGCAGTTCCGGGACAGGGGCCTATGGCTACACCTTC. Its translation is CASSSGTGAYGYTF.

For this clone: This specimen includes other DNA sequences encoding the same CDR3. This chain uses TRBV19 with TRBJ1-1, with a tentative D call TRBD1 (6 bases). Germline assignment: CDR1 LNHDA and CDR2 SQIVND (reference sequence). The V gene lost 1 base and the J gene lost 5 bases, with 11 bases spanning the gap. The CDR3 covers 14 residues. The CDR3 bases are TGTGCCAGTAGTATAGTGGGGGCGCGGACTGAAGCTTTCTTT. This sequence encodes CASSIVGARTEAFF.

The chain joins TRBV5-4 to TRBJ1-6; 7 bases are a match to TRBD1. The trim removed 3 bases at V and 10 bases at J, leaving 7 bases unmatched. Germline loops: CDR1 SGHNT, CDR2 YYREEE (reference sequence). This CDR3 has 14 amino acids. This chain's CDR3 is CASSYPGGYSPLHF. The CDR3 DNA reads as TGTGCCAGCAGCTACCCAGGGGGGTACTCACCCCTCCACTTT.

The chain recombines TRBV7-2 with TRBJ2-7, with TRBD2 matching 13 bases. Germline V CDR1 and CDR2: SGHTA, FQGNSA. This CDR3 is 15 amino acids long. The trim removed 4 bases at V and 7 bases at J, leaving 7 bases unmatched. CDR3 amino acids: CASSYGLAGAEEQYF. The CDR3 bases are TGTGCCAGCAGCTACGGACTAGCGGGAGCGGAGGAGCAGTACTTC.

J is TRBJ2-1 and V is TRBV4-1, with 12 bases lining up with TRBD1. CDR3 length: 15 residues. V lost 3 bases to trimming and J lost 7 bases; unmatched junction nucleotides: 4. The germline gives CDR1 MGHRA, CDR2 YSYEKL. CDR3 DNA sequence: TGCGCCAGCAGCCATCCGGGACAGGGGGCAAATGAGCAGTTCTTC. The encoded protein is CASSHPGQGANEQFF.

The chain recombines TRBV6-2 or TRBV6-3 with TRBJ2-1; a weak D match, TRBD2 (6 bases). Between the trimmed V and J ends, which lost 2 bases and 7 bases, there was a span of 21 bases. This CDR3 is built from 17 residues. Germline CDR1 is MNHEY and CDR2 is SVGEGT. For the CDR3, the DNA is TGTGCCAGCAGTTACCCCTCGGCGGGACCAAGCGTTAATGAGCAGTTCTTC. It codes for CASSYPSAGPSVNEQFF.

The chain has TRBV11-2 and TRBJ2-7; perhaps TRBD2 as D (5 bases). Trimming removed 0 bases from V and 3 bases from J, with 12 bases in between. The CDR3 has 15 amino acids. Germline V lookup: CDR1 SGHAT, CDR2 FQNNGV. Here the CDR3 DNA reads TGTGCCAGCAGCTTAGATCGGGGTAGCATCTACGAGCAGTACTTC. It yields the protein CASSLDRGSIYEQYF.

The rearrangement links TRBV11-3 to TRBJ2-5; a weak D match, TRBD1 (6 bases). The CDR3 covers 13 residues. The germline gives CDR1 SGHNT, CDR2 YENEEA. V shed 5 bases and J shed 4 bases, with 11 bases lying between them. CDR3 coding DNA: TGTGCCAGCAGCGTAGGACAGAGAGAGACCCAGTACTTC. This encodes CASSVGQRETQYF.

The chain combines TRBV4-1 with TRBJ1-1, with 7 nucleotides matching TRBD1. The CDR3 contains 17 residues. CDR1 is MGHRA and CDR2 is YSYEKL in the germline V gene. The V gene end was trimmed by 1 base and the J gene end by 0 bases; junction bases not matched to a gene: 8. CDR3 in DNA: TGCGCCAGCAGCCAAGCCCCCGGGACAGCAATGAACACTGAAGCTTTCTTT. This encodes CASSQAPGTAMNTEAFF.

The chain recombines TRBV18 with TRBJ2-2; TRBD1 matches at 7 bases. Germline loops: CDR1 KGHSH, CDR2 LQKENI. This CDR3 is 16 amino acids long. Unmatched junction bases numbered 9, after V lost 2 bases and J lost 6 bases. Here the CDR3 reads CASSPSITGASGELFF. CDR3 in DNA: TGTGCCAGCTCACCATCAATAACAGGGGCGTCCGGGGAGCTGTTTTTT.

The gene calls are TRBV29-1 and TRBJ2-3; no firm D call. The CDR3 consists of 11 residues. The V gene's germline CDR1 is SQVTM and CDR2 ANQGSEA. Trimming cost V 4 bases and J 1 base, with 3 bases left between them. The CDR3 DNA is TGCAGCGTTGTGGGCACAGATACGCAGTATTTT. Translated: CSVVGTDTQYF.

This rearrangement joins TRBV10-1 to TRBJ2-7, with 7 positions matching TRBD1. The ends lost 6 bases at V and 0 bases at J; junction bases unmatched: 5. The CDR3 consists of 14 residues. Looked up from germline, CDR1 is WNHNN and CDR2 is SYGVQD (reference sequence). Here the CDR3 reads CASSGQVSSYEQYF. The CDR3 nucleotides read TGCGCCAGCAGCGGACAGGTCAGCTCCTACGAGCAGTACTTC.

Comment on this clone: The junction shows a germline mismatch at one end, possibly a read error. This sequence joins TRBV3-1 (or the pseudogene TRBV3-2) and TRBJ2-7; D is uncertain. The V gene's germline CDR1 is LGHDT and CDR2 YNNKEL (reference sequence). The CDR3 has 8 amino acids. The CDR3 DNA follows: TGTGCCAGCAGCCAATTGTCCTTC. Its protein is CASSQLSF.

V gene TRBV6-6 combines with J gene TRBJ1-2, with a tentative D call TRBD1 (5 bases). CDR3 size: 15 residues. Germline V gene lookup returns CDR1 MNHNY and CDR2 SVGAGI (reference sequence). The V gene lost 0 bases and the J gene lost 0 bases, with 8 bases spanning the gap. The CDR3 protein is CASSYSDRANYGYTF. CDR3 DNA sequence: TGTGCCAGCAGTTACTCTGACAGAGCTAACTATGGCTACACCTTC.

The V call is TRBV21-1, the J call TRBJ1-5. TRBV21-1 counts as a pseudogene. The CDR3 contains 14 residues. This CDR3 is CASSGRGWRCPQHF. The CDR3 coding sequence is TGTGCCAGCAGCGGACGGGGCTGGCGTTGTCCCCAGCATTTT.

In this sample, this clone turned up a few times. The V call is TRBV4-3, the J call TRBJ1-2; 7 bases are shared with TRBD1. The CDR3 runs to 14 residues. Germline CDR1 reads LGHNA; CDR2 reads YSLEER. V was pared by 3 bases and J by 4 bases, with 5 bases of the junction left unmatched. The CDR3 bases are TGCGCCAGCAGCCACCCGGACAGGACCTATGGCTACACCTTC. Residues: CASSHPDRTYGYTF.

This clone was counted a single time. This sequence joins TRBV5-1 and TRBJ2-5, with 10 nucleotides matching TRBD1. The CDR3 is made up of 15 amino acids. The germline CDR1 and CDR2 sequences are SGHRS and YFSETQ. Losses at the gene ends were 2 bases for V and 2 bases for J; bases not matched to a gene: 3. The CDR3 DNA sequence: TGCGCCAGCAGCTTCGACAGGGGGCTGCAAGAGACCCAGTACTTC. Protein sequence: CASSFDRGLQETQYF.

Points on this clone: The junction shows a germline mismatch at one end, possibly a read error. V is TRBV7-7 and J is TRBJ1-5; a possible D gene is TRBD1 (5 bases). This CDR3 spans 13 amino acids. Germline-derived CDR1 and CDR2 are SSHAT and FNYEAQ (reference sequence). The CDR3 protein is CASSLDRDQPQHF. The CDR3 coding sequence is TGTGCTAGCAGCTTAGACAGAGATCAGCCCCAGCATTTT. Combining the CDR3 with reference TRBV7-7 and TRBJ1-5 gives the whole variable domain GAGVSQSPRYKVTKRGQDVTLRCDPISSHATLYWYQQALGQGPEFLTYFNYEAQPDKSGLPSDRFSAERPEGSISTLTIQRTEQRDSAMYRCASSLDRDQPQHFGDGTRLSIL.

This clone turned up a few times. J is TRBJ1-2 and V is TRBV12-3 or TRBV12-4; 9 bases line up with TRBD1. The V segment lost 5 bases and the J segment 12 bases; nucleotides outside the gene matches: 10. The CDR3 totals 13 residues. The CDR3 DNA follows: TGTGCCAGCAGTACAAACCGGGACAGGGTGAACACCTTC. Translation gives CASSTNRDRVNTF.

V usage is TRBV15 and J usage is TRBJ2-3, with 9 bases lining up with TRBD1. V lost 4 bases, J lost 3 bases, and 5 bases stayed unmatched. Germline CDR1 is LNHNV and CDR2 is YYDKDF (reference sequence). The CDR3 sequence is 15 residues long. CDR3 coding DNA: TGTGCCACCAGCATCAACAGGGGGCGGACAGATACGCAGTATTTT. Protein: CATSINRGRTDTQYF.

CDR3 sequence (DNA): TGTGCCAGCAGCTTATCGGACAGGGACACCGGGGAGCTGTTTTTT. It translates to CASSLSDRDTGELFF. The chain links TRBV7-3 to TRBJ2-2; 8 bases agree with TRBD1. CDR3 length: 15 amino acids. The trim removed 2 bases at V and 3 bases at J, leaving 2 bases unmatched. CDR1 is SGHTA, CDR2 FQGTGA, per germline.

The rearrangement uses TRBV18 and TRBJ1-2, with a possible D match to TRBD1 (6 bases). This CDR3 region has 15 residues. Trimming removed 0 bases from V and 8 bases from J, with 16 bases in between. Germline CDR1 KGHSH, CDR2 LQKENI. CDR3 in amino acids: CASSPPGGGVEGYTF. DNA of the CDR3: TGTGCCAGCTCACCACCTGGAGGGGGTGTTGAGGGCTACACCTTC.